This T cell receptor (beta chain) was sequenced during a study of control samples from healthy donors and cancer patients. The V segment lost 0 bases and the J segment 1 base; nucleotides outside the gene matches: 5. In germline, CDR1 is GTSNPN, CDR2 SVGIG (reference sequence). CDR3 length: 16 residues. The protocol was immunoSEQ multiplex PCR, while the TCRdb copy is restricted to in-frame clones and leaves out a portion. The table shows 90,000 to 110,000 clones, with about nine tenths occurring only once. The rearrangement links TRBV30 to TRBJ2-3; TRBD1 aligns across 9 bases. The sequenced material came from blood. This sequence originates from a human donor in good health. The donor label of this sample is uncertain. This CDR3 reads CAWSVLRTGGTDTQYF. In DNA form, the CDR3 reads TGTGCCTGGAGTGTACTTAGGACAGGGGGCACAGATACGCAGTATTTT. The full variable domain, completed using reference TRBV30 and TRBJ2-3, is SQTIHQWPATLVQPVGSPLSLECTVEGTSNPNLYWYRQAAGRGLQLLFYSVGIGQISSEVPQNLSASRPQDRQFILSSKKLLLSDSGFYLCAWSVLRTGGTDTQYFGPGTRLTVL.